The present T cell receptor (beta chain) was sequenced within a study of CD8+ T cells in alopecia areata. TCR sequencing used cDNA made by reverse transcription of extracted RNA. Profiling relied on immunoSEQ multiplex PCR, and the TCRdb table lists in-frame clones only, not all of them. Of 170,000 or so clones in the sample, about 60% were seen once. Peripheral blood and lesional scalp punch biopsies were taken from alopecia areata patients. PBMC-derived CD4+ and CD8+ T cells were sorted. Notes on this clone: Its specificity is not known.

Findings of the study overall: Alphabeta T cells residing in normal skin are also sequenced in scalp samples. Mice showed TCR sharing more clearly than patients did, possibly owing to HLA.

This CDR3 has 14 amino acids. CDR1 is GTSNPN, CDR2 SVGIG, per germline (reference sequence). Trimming cost V 1 base and J 7 bases; bases outside gene matches: 5. The chain carries TRBV30 and TRBJ1-5; 9 nucleotides match TRBD1. This TCR was recovered from a human donor with alopecia areata. Sequenced material: CD4+ T cells sorted from blood, taken at week 0. In nucleotides, the CDR3 is TGTGCCTGGAGTGCACAGGGGGCGAGGCAGCCCCAGCATTTT. Translation: CAWSAQGARQPQHF.